The source of this TCR beta chain is a study of blood T cell repertoires in COVID-19. Study-wide context: Specimens from acute and convalescent COVID-19 originated in the United States, Italy and Spain. From T cells, B-cell-depleted T cells, or PBMCs came the material, which was cDNA or gDNA.

Clones were read by immunoSEQ multiplex PCR, and TCRdb kept only the in-frame ones, dropping some. This sample has about 170,000 clones, with 85% to 90% found just once. The V segment lost 6 bases and the J segment 5 bases; nucleotides outside the gene matches: 2. Germline V gene sequence: CDR1 SQVTM, CDR2 ANQGSEA. This CDR3 has 11 amino acids. The genes are TRBV29-1 and TRBJ1-2; 8 bases align to TRBD1. Sequencing was performed on peripheral blood. This receptor was taken from a man between 45 and 60 years old who had recovered from COVID-19. CDR3 protein: CSVRTGYGYTF. The CDR3 DNA reads TGCAGCGTAAGGACAGGGTATGGCTACACCTTC. Drawing the rest from reference TRBV29-1 and TRBJ1-2, the complete variable domain is SAVISQKPSRDICQRGTSLTIQCQVDSQVTMMFWYRQQPGQSLTLIATANQGSEATYESGFVIDKFPISRPNLTFSTLTVSNMSPEDSSIYLCSVRTGYGYTFGSGTRLTVV.